One and the same sample provided the 26 T cell receptor beta chains below, sequenced in a study of T cell responses to AZD1222 COVID-19 vaccine. Data came from immunoSEQ multiplex PCR; TCRdb stores just in-frame clones and leaves some out. Among 90,000 to 110,000 clones listed, nearly 90% were seen once. The sample in question was peripheral blood, obtained 28 days after the second AZD1222 dose. These receptors were taken from an adult who received the AZD1222 COVID-19 vaccine.

The rearrangement links TRBV29-1 to TRBJ2-7, with D possibly TRBD2 on 5 matching bases. Trimming cost V 3 bases and J 0 bases, with 9 bases left between them. This CDR3 has 13 amino acids. Germline V CDR1 and CDR2: SQVTM, ANQGSEA. As DNA, the CDR3 is TGCAGCGTTGAGACTGGGAGCTCCTACGAGCAGTACTTC. This codes for CSVETGSSYEQYF.

This chain connects TRBV29-1 to TRBJ2-5; a weak D match, TRBD1 (6 bases). Germline CDR1 SQVTM, CDR2 ANQGSEA. The CDR3 is made up of 14 amino acids. The germline V and J ends were trimmed by 4 bases and 1 base, with 13 bases remaining between them. The CDR3 nucleotides read TGCAGCGTTGTGGCGGACAGTACCCAAGAGACCCAGTACTTC. Translating it yields CSVVADSTQETQYF.

The rearrangement joins TRBV7-2 to TRBJ1-1, with D hard to call. Germline lookup yields CDR1 SGHTA and CDR2 FQGNSA. The V end lost 2 bases, the J end lost 6 bases, and 7 bases lay between the germline ends. This CDR3 contains 12 residues. DNA for the CDR3: TGTGCCAGCAGCTTAAAACAGCCTGAAGCTTTCTTT. Protein product: CASSLKQPEAFF. Full variable domain (missing parts from reference TRBV7-2 and TRBJ1-1): GAGVSQSPSNKVTEKGKDVELRCDPISGHTALYWYRQSLGQGLEFLIYFQGNSAPDKSGLPSDRFSAERTGGSVSTLTIQRTQQEDSAVYLCASSLKQPEAFFGQGTRLTVV.

The chain carries TRBV27 and TRBJ2-5, with TRBD1 matching over 8 bases. CDR1 and CDR2 from the germline V gene are MNHEY and SMNVEV (reference sequence). This CDR3 comprises 14 residues. With V trimmed by 4 bases and J by 4 bases, 5 bases remained unmatched. In DNA form, the CDR3 reads TGTGCCAGCAGTTCCAGGGGGCTCGGAGAGACCCAGTACTTC. It encodes CASSSRGLGETQYF.

J is TRBJ1-6 and V is TRBV9; no clear D gene. Germline V lookup: CDR1 SGDLS, CDR2 YYNGEE. This CDR3 contains 12 residues. The V end lost 4 bases, the J end lost 13 bases, and 12 bases lay between the germline ends. CDR3 coding DNA: TGTGCCAGCAGCCCCGGACGGCTCCCCCTCCACTTT. This sequence encodes CASSPGRLPLHF.

The chain has TRBV5-1 and TRBJ2-3; D not resolved. Looked up from germline, CDR1 is SGHRS and CDR2 is YFSETQ. Trimming removed 5 bases at V and 6 bases at J, with 10 bases between. The CDR3 is 12 residues long. CDR3 in amino acids: CASRLDSDTQYF. CDR3 coding DNA: TGCGCCAGCAGGCTTGACTCCGATACGCAGTATTTT.

V and J are TRBV19 and TRBJ2-2; TRBD1 aligns across 12 bases. Trimming took 4 bases from V and 7 from J; bases not matched to a gene: 7. In germline, CDR1 is LNHDA, CDR2 SQIVND (reference sequence). The CDR3 has 16 residues. The CDR3 is CASSTRDRGRGGELFF. CDR3 nucleotide sequence: TGTGCCAGTAGTACCCGGGACAGGGGGCGCGGCGGGGAGCTGTTTTTT. Supplemented by reference TRBV19 and TRBJ2-2, the full variable domain reads DGGITQSPKYLFRKEGQNVTLSCEQNLNHDAMYWYRQDPGQGLRLIYYSQIVNDFQKGDIAEGYSVSREKKESFPLTVTSAQKNPTAFYLCASSTRDRGRGGELFFGEGSRLTVL.

The J gene is TRBJ2-1, the V gene TRBV7-6; a possible D gene is TRBD1 (7 bases). The CDR3 is 17 amino acids. V lost 2 bases to trimming and J lost 5 bases, with 19 bases between them. CDR1 and CDR2 (germline): SGHVS, FNYEAQ. CDR3 coding DNA: TGTGCCAGCAGCTTACGGGACAGCGGGTGGGGACACAATGAGCAGTTCTTC. Translated: CASSLRDSGWGHNEQFF. Full variable domain (remainder filled in from reference TRBV7-6 and TRBJ2-1): GAGVSQSPRYKVTKRGQDVALRCDPISGHVSLYWYRQALGQGPEFLTYFNYEAQQDKSGLPNDRFSAERPEGSISTLTIQRTEQRDSAMYRCASSLRDSGWGHNEQFFGPGTRLTVL.

The rearrangement joins TRBV5-1 to TRBJ2-1; 11 bases map to TRBD1. The CDR3 runs to 16 residues. Germline CDR1 SGHRS, CDR2 YFSETQ. V was clipped by 0 bases and J by 6 bases; unmatched bases: 5. The CDR3 bases are TGCGCCAGCAGCTTGGTGGCCGGGACAGGGGGCAATGAGCAGTTCTTC. It yields the protein CASSLVAGTGGNEQFF.

The chain links TRBV7-3 to TRBJ2-3; no firm D call. Germline CDR1 SGHTA, CDR2 FQGTGA. The CDR3 is made up of 14 amino acids. Trimming pared 0 bases from V and 6 bases from J, leaving 10 bases between. Written as DNA, the CDR3 is TGTGCCAGCAGCTTAACCAACATGGGGGATACGCAGTATTTT. This encodes CASSLTNMGDTQYF.

Here the CDR3 DNA reads TGTGCCAGCAGTCTCCGGGACAGCTCCTACAATGAGCAGTTCTTC. Translating it yields CASSLRDSSYNEQFF. The chain has TRBV27 and TRBJ2-1; TRBD1 agrees at 7 bases. J was trimmed by 0 bases and V by 5 bases; bases with no gene match: 4. Germline values: CDR1 MNHEY, CDR2 SMNVEV (reference sequence). The CDR3 length is 15 residues.

The chain is built from TRBV7-8 and TRBJ2-1, with D perhaps being TRBD1 or TRBD2 (6 bases each). CDR1 is SGHVS, CDR2 FQNEAQ, per germline. This CDR3 has 13 amino acids. V was cut by 8 bases and J by 10 bases, with 18 bases left in between. Here the CDR3 DNA reads TGTGCCAGCTCAGAAGGCAGGGGAGGCGAGCAGTTCTTC. It translates to CASSEGRGGEQFF.

This sequence joins TRBV19 and TRBJ1-1; D may be TRBD1 (5 bases). Trimming removed 6 bases from V and 0 bases from J, with 14 bases in between. CDR1 is LNHDA, CDR2 SQIVND, per germline (reference sequence). The CDR3 covers 15 residues. For the CDR3, the DNA is TGTGCCAGTAGGGGCCCCCGGGGCATGAACACTGAAGCTTTCTTT. It codes for CASRGPRGMNTEAFF. The whole variable domain, filled in from reference TRBV19 and TRBJ1-1, reads DGGITQSPKYLFRKEGQNVTLSCEQNLNHDAMYWYRQDPGQGLRLIYYSQIVNDFQKGDIAEGYSVSREKKESFPLTVTSAQKNPTAFYLCASRGPRGMNTEAFFGQGTRLTVV.

This clone has only one observation. The chain is built from TRBV24-1 and TRBJ2-3; no clear D. The germline V and J ends were trimmed by 6 bases and 1 base, with 16 bases remaining between them. Germline V gene sequence: CDR1 KGHDR, CDR2 SFDVKD. This CDR3 comprises 16 residues. CDR3 residues: CATSQTSPGRTDTQYF. The CDR3 bases are TGTGCCACCAGTCAAACATCACCCGGACGCACAGATACGCAGTATTTT.

The genes are TRBV2 and TRBJ2-7, with D unresolved. There are 11 residues in the CDR3. Germline V gene data show CDR1 as SNHLY and CDR2 as FYNNEI. V was clipped by 3 bases and J by 5 bases, with 5 bases between them. CDR3 coding DNA: TGTGCCAGCAGTGATGGACACGAGCAGTACTTC. It specifies CASSDGHEQYF.

The rearrangement links TRBV6-5 to TRBJ2-2; D is possibly TRBD2 (6 bases). This CDR3 is 15 amino acids long. Trimming shortened V by 7 bases and J by 5 bases, and 17 bases separated the two germline ends. CDR1 is MNHEY, CDR2 SVGAGI, per germline. The CDR3: CASTLSAGGTGELFF. CDR3 bases: TGTGCCAGCACTTTAAGCGCCGGAGGGACCGGGGAGCTGTTTTTT.

The chain carries TRBV28 and TRBJ2-7; D gene uncertain. V was trimmed by 2 bases and J by 7 bases, leaving 21 bases between them. CDR1 is MDHEN, CDR2 SYDVKM, per germline. This CDR3 has 16 residues. CDR3 region: CASSLGIRFSAKEQYF. The CDR3, as DNA: TGTGCCAGCAGTTTAGGTATCCGGTTTTCGGCAAAGGAGCAGTACTTC. The full variable domain, with the rest looked up from reference TRBV28 and TRBJ2-7, is DVKVTQSSRYLVKRTGEKVFLECVQDMDHENMFWYRQDPGLGLRLIYFSYDVKMKEKGDIPEGYSVSREKKERFSLILESASTNQTSMYLCASSLGIRFSAKEQYFGPGTRLTVT.

This chain uses TRBV6-6 with TRBJ1-3; maybe TRBD1 (5 bases). Deletions cut 0 bases from V and 0 bases from J, with 9 bases between. The CDR3 is 16 amino acids. Per the germline V gene, CDR1 is MNHNY and CDR2 is SVGAGI (reference sequence). Written as DNA, the CDR3 is TGTGCCAGCAGTTACTCGGGACGGTCCTCTGGAAACACCATATATTTT. It encodes CASSYSGRSSGNTIYF.

CDR3 region: CASSPASGDGYTF. DNA of the CDR3: TGTGCCAGCTCACCTGCGTCGGGAGATGGCTACACCTTC. The V gene is TRBV18, the J gene TRBJ1-2, with D unresolved. Looked up from germline, CDR1 is KGHSH and CDR2 is LQKENI. This CDR3 has 13 residues. Trimming removed 3 bases at V and 6 bases at J, with 11 bases between.

J is TRBJ1-2 and V is TRBV12-3 or TRBV12-4; D is possibly TRBD1 (6 bases). Trimming removed 7 bases at V and 6 bases at J, with 15 bases between. The CDR3 covers 13 residues. CDR3 residues: CASTRTEFHGYTF. The CDR3 nucleotides read TGTGCCAGCACCAGGACAGAATTTCATGGCTACACCTTC.

The J gene is TRBJ2-7, the V gene TRBV6-1; D may correspond to TRBD1 or TRBD2 (5 bases each). The CDR3 has 14 amino acids. The germline V gene encodes CDR1 MNHNS and CDR2 SASEGT. Trimming shortened V by 2 bases and J by 4 bases, and 12 bases separated the two germline ends. CDR3 in amino acids: CASSERGRSYEQYF. CDR3 in DNA: TGTGCCAGCAGTGAACGGGGCAGGTCTTACGAGCAGTACTTC.

The V gene is TRBV5-1, the J gene TRBJ2-7; perhaps D is TRBD1 or TRBD2 (5 bases each). Trimming removed 0 bases from V and 2 bases from J, with 9 bases in between. Germline lookup yields CDR1 SGHRS and CDR2 YFSETQ. CDR3 length equals 14 residues. The CDR3 spells CASSLGGVTYEQYF. CDR3 DNA: TGCGCCAGCAGCTTGGGAGGGGTGACCTACGAGCAGTACTTC.

The V call is TRBV3-1 (or the pseudogene TRBV3-2), the J call TRBJ1-4, with no clear D. Germline V gene data show CDR1 as LGHDT and CDR2 as YNNKEL (reference sequence). Deletions cut 1 base from V and 4 bases from J, with 13 bases between. The length of the CDR3 is 16 residues. CDR3 sequence: CASSQATGMFNEKLFF. In nucleotides, the CDR3 is TGTGCCAGCAGCCAAGCGACCGGGATGTTTAATGAAAAACTGTTTTTT.

V is TRBV13 and J is TRBJ1-2; D possibly corresponds to TRBD1 (5 bases). Germline V gene sequence: CDR1 PRHDT, CDR2 FYEKMQ (reference sequence). CDR3 length: 14 amino acids. V was cut by 3 bases and J by 0 bases, with 8 bases left in between. The CDR3 region is CASSLRGANYGYTF. CDR3 in DNA: TGTGCCAGCAGCTTGCGGGGGGCTAACTATGGCTACACCTTC. Full variable domain (rest looked up from reference TRBV13 and TRBJ1-2): AAGVIQSPRHLIKEKRETATLKCYPIPRHDTVYWYQQGPGQDPQFLISFYEKMQSDKGSIPDRFSAQQFSDYHSELNMSSLELGDSALYFCASSLRGANYGYTFGSGTRLTVV.

This clone was detected only once. The V and J genes are TRBV4-3 and TRBJ2-2, with TRBD2 as a possible D gene (6 bases). The CDR3 length is 13 residues. The germline CDR1 and CDR2 sequences are LGHNA and YSLEER. V was trimmed by 3 bases and J by 4 bases, leaving 6 bases between them. In DNA, the CDR3 is TGCGCCAGCAGCCATAGCGGCACCGGGGAGCTGTTTTTT. The encoded protein is CASSHSGTGELFF.

The rearrangement links TRBV19 to TRBJ2-7; TRBD2 aligns across 7 bases. The germline CDR1 and CDR2 sequences are LNHDA and SQIVND (reference sequence). Trimming took 1 base from V and 4 from J; bases not matched to a gene: 4. The CDR3 extends over 14 amino acids. The CDR3 nucleotides are TGTGCCAGTAGTATAGGGGGACTACTATACGAGCAGTACTTC. Translated, it gives CASSIGGLLYEQYF.